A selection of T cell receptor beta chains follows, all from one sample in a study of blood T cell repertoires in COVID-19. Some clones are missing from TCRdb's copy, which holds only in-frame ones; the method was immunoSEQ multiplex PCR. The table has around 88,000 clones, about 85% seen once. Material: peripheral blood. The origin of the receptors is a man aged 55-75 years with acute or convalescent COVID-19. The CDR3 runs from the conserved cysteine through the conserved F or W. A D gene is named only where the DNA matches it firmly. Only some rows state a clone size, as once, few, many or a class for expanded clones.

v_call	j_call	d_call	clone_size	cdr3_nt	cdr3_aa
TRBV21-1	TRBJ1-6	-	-	TGTGCCAGCAGCGGGGTAGGGGCACCCCTCCACTTT	CASSGVGAPLHF
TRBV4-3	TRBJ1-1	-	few	TGCGCCAGCAGCCAAGAGGGAGGATGGACACCGAACACTGAAGCTTTCTTT	CASSQEGGWTPNTEAFF
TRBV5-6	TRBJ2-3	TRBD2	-	TGTGCCAGCAGCCTGGCGGGGGGCGCGACAGATACGCAGTATTTT	CASSLAGGATDTQYF
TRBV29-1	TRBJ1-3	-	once	TGCAGCGTTGTGTGGGCCAGGTCCTCTGGAAACACCATATATTTT	CSVVWARSSGNTIYF
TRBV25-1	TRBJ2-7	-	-	TGTGCCAGCAGTGTGACAATCGAGCAGTACTTC	CASSVTIEQYF
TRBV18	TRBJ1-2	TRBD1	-	TGTGCCAGCTCACCCCTCGGGACAGGGGGAAATGGCTACACCTTC	CASSPLGTGGNGYTF
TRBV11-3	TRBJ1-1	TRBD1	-	TGTGCCAGCAGCAATTCTCTGTGGAGGGGGCGGGACACTGAAGCTTTCTTT	CASSNSLWRGRDTEAFF
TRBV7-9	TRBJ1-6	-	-	TGTGCCAGCAGCTTAGGTACAGGCGGTTCACCCCTCCACTTT	CASSLGTGGSPLHF
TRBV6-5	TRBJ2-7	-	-	TGTGCCAGCAGTTACTCACAGGCAAACTACGAGCAGTACTTC	CASSYSQANYEQYF
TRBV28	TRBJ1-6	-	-	TGTGCCAGCAGTCCCCTCTGGGTCTTGCAGGGGTCTTCACCCCTCCACTTT	CASSPLWVLQGSSPLHF
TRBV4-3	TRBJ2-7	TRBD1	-	TGCGCCAGCAGCCAAGATGGACAGGGGAAGACGTACGAGCAGTACTTC	CASSQDGQGKTYEQYF
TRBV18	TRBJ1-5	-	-	TGTGCCAGCGGCGGGAGAAATCAGCCCCAGCATTTT	CASGGRNQPQHF
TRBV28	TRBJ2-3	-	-	TGTGCCAGCAGTTTAGAAGCTAGCACAGATACGCAGTATTTT	CASSLEASTDTQYF
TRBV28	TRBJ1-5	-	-	TGTGCCAGCAGTACGGGGGGTCAGCCCCAGCATTTT	CASSTGGQPQHF
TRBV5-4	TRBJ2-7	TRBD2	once	TGTGCCAGCAGCGAACTAGCGGGAGCTGATCGATCCTACGAGCAGTACTTC	CASSELAGADRSYEQYF
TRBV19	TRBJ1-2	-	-	TGTGCCAGTAGTATTCACAACAGTAACTATGGCTACACCTTC	CASSIHNSNYGYTF
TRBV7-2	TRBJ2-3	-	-	TGTGCCAGCAGCACGGACATGTGGGCAGATACGCAGTATTTT	CASSTDMWADTQYF
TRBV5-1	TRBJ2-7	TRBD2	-	TGCGCCAGCAGCGATAGCGGGAGTTACGAGCAGTACTTC	CASSDSGSYEQYF
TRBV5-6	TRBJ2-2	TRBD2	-	TGTGCCAGCAGCTTCCGACTAGCGACGAACACCGGGGAGCTGTTTTTT	CASSFRLATNTGELFF
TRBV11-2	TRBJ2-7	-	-	TGTGCCAGCAGCCGCAACAGGGCCGAGCAGTACTTC	CASSRNRAEQYF
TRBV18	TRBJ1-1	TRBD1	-	TGTGCCAGCTCACCGACAGGGCAGAACACTGAAGCTTTCTTT	CASSPTGQNTEAFF
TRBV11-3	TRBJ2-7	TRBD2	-	TGTGCCAGCAGCTTCGGGGGGTCCTACGAGCAGTACTTC	CASSFGGSYEQYF
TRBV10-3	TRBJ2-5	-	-	TGTGCCATCAGTGAGATGGGGGCCCTAGAGACCCAGTACTTC	CAISEMGALETQYF
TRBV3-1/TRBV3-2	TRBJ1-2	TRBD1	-	TGTGCCAGCAGCCACACCGGGACAGGGTTCCATGGCTACACCTTC	CASSHTGTGFHGYTF
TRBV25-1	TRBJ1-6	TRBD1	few	TGTGCCAGCAGTAAGGGACAGGTTCCGTATTCACCCCTCCACTTT	CASSKGQVPYSPLHF
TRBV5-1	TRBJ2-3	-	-	TGCGCCAGCAGCTTGTTTAGCGGAAGCACAGATACGCAGTATTTT	CASSLFSGSTDTQYF
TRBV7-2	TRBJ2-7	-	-	TGTGCCAGCAGCTTAGAAGCAGGGGCAGGTCGCGAGCAGTACTTC	CASSLEAGAGREQYF
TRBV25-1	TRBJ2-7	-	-	TGTGCCAGCAGTTCTCCCGCAGTTAACTACGAGCAGTACTTC	CASSSPAVNYEQYF
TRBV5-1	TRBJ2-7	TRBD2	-	TGCGCCAGCAGCTTGATGGTACTTAGCGGGATTGGTAACGAGCAGTACTTC	CASSLMVLSGIGNEQYF
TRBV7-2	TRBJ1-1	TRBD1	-	TGTGCCAGCAGCTCGACAGGGAAGAACACTGAAGCTTTCTTT	CASSSTGKNTEAFF
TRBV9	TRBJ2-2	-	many	TGTGCCAGCACTGGCAGGGTTGGGGCCGGGGAGCTGTTTTTT	CASTGRVGAGELFF
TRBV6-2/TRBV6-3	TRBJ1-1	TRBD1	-	TGTGCCAGCAGTCGGACAGGGTTCACTGATGAAGCTTTCTTT	CASSRTGFTDEAFF
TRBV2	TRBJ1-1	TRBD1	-	TGTGCCAGCAGTCTGGACAGGGGTAGCACTGAAGCTTTCTTT	CASSLDRGSTEAFF
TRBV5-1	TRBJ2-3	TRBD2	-	TGCGCCAGCAGCTTGGGCGCGGGAGGGAGCACAGATACGCAGTATTTT	CASSLGAGGSTDTQYF
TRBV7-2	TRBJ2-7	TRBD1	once	TGTGCCAGCAGCTTACAGGGGGCGGGGGAGCAGTACTTC	CASSLQGAGEQYF
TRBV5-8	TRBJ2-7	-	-	TGTGCCAGCAGCCTGGCCCCGGGACACTCCTACGAGCAGTACTTC	CASSLAPGHSYEQYF
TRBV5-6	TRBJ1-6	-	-	TGTGCCAGCAGCGCCAGGACAGAATATTCACCCCTCCACTTT	CASSARTEYSPLHF
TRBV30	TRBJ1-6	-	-	TGTGCCTGGATGAACGGGGTCTCCTATAATTCACCCCTCCACTTT	CAWMNGVSYNSPLHF
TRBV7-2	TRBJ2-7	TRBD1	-	TGTGCCAGCAGTTCGGACAGGGGATCCTACGAGCAGTACTTC	CASSSDRGSYEQYF
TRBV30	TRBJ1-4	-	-	TGTGCCTGGAGTGTACAGGACAGAGGGGAAAAACTGTTTTTT	CAWSVQDRGEKLFF
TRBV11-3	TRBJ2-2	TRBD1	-	TGTGCCAGCAGCCCCCAGGGGGTGAACACCGGGGAGCTGTTTTTT	CASSPQGVNTGELFF
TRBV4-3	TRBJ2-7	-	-	TGCGCCAGCAGCCAAGGAAGACAGGAGCTTACCTACGAGCAGTACTTC	CASSQGRQELTYEQYF
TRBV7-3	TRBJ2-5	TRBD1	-	TGTGCCAGCAGCTTAGGTCTTAAGGGGGCGCAGGAGACCCAGTACTTC	CASSLGLKGAQETQYF
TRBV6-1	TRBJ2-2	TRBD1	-	TGTGCCAGCAGTGAAGCTAGGACAGGAAACACCGGGGAGCTGTTTTTT	CASSEARTGNTGELFF
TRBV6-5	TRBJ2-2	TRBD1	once	TGTGCCAGCAGTTACAGGCACGGGACAGGGGCCGGGGAGCTGTTTTTT	CASSYRHGTGAGELFF
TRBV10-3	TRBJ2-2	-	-	TGTGCCATCAGTGAGCCCCAGGTCGTCAACACCGGGGAGCTGTTTTTT	CAISEPQVVNTGELFF
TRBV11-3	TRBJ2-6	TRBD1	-	TGTGCCAGCAGCCCGGGGGCAGGGGGCTTATCTGGGGCCAACGTCCTGACTTTC	CASSPGAGGLSGANVLTF
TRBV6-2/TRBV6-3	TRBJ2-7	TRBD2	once	TGTGCCAGCAGCCCCGGACGGACGCGGAAGGTGCGGGAGGGGAACTACGAGCAGTACTTC	CASSPGRTRKVREGNYEQYF
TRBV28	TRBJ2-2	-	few	TGTGCCAGCGAAGGCGGAGCGCACACCGGGGAGCTGTTTTTT	CASEGGAHTGELFF
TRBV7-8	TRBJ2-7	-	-	TGTGCCAGCAGCCCGAATGCGGGCCTAACCTACGAGCAGTACTTC	CASSPNAGLTYEQYF
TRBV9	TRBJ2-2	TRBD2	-	TGTGCCAGCAGCGTAGGACTAGCGGGACGTACCGGGGAGCTGTTTTTT	CASSVGLAGRTGELFF